This entry lists 25 T cell receptor beta chains sequenced from one sample in a study of cytomegalovirus exposure and HLA in healthy donors. PCR amplification relied on 60 Vbeta primers (plus 13 Jbeta primers). TCRdb's table, derived via immunoSEQ multiplex PCR, lists solely in-frame clones and lacks some. Of 150,000 to 200,000 clones listed, approximately 80% are singletons. The sample comprised PBMCs. These TCRs come from a male donor in good health and CMV-seropositive.

The V and J genes are TRBV25-1 and TRBJ2-3; weak D call: TRBD2 (6 bases). The germline V gene encodes CDR1 MGHDK and CDR2 SYGVNS. Trimming cost V 3 bases and J 0 bases, with 10 bases left between them. The CDR3 has 15 amino acids. CDR3 DNA sequence: TGTGCCAGCAGTGAGTTAGCGGCTAGCACAGATACGCAGTATTTT. This gives the protein CASSELAASTDTQYF.

V is TRBV6-1 and J is TRBJ2-7, with unresolved D. Looked up from germline, CDR1 is MNHNS and CDR2 is SASEGT. The CDR3 is 15 amino acids. The V and J ends lost 3 bases and 1 base respectively, with 13 bases between them. CDR3 nucleotides: TGTGCCAGCAGTGAGGTTCTCGCGAGGTCCTACGAGCAGTACTTC. It yields the protein CASSEVLARSYEQYF.

This chain uses TRBV7-2 with TRBJ1-2; D uncertain. The V gene's germline CDR1 is SGHTA and CDR2 FQGNSA. The CDR3 runs to 14 residues. V was shortened by 1 base and J by 4 bases, with 10 bases between the two germline ends. The DNA for the CDR3 is TGTGCCAGCAGCTTAGGGCAGGCACTCTATGGCTACACCTTC. Translation: CASSLGQALYGYTF.

The rearrangement joins TRBV9 to TRBJ2-1; 8 bases fit TRBD2. Germline lookup yields CDR1 SGDLS and CDR2 YYNGEE. V lost 0 bases and J lost 8; bases outside the gene matches: 10. The CDR3 is 16 amino acids. For the CDR3, the DNA is TGTGCCAGCAGCGTAGCTACGAGCGGGAGTCCTTATGAGCAGTTCTTC. It codes for CASSVATSGSPYEQFF.

The rearrangement uses TRBV7-6 and TRBJ2-1; 12 bases map to TRBD2. The length of the CDR3 is 19 residues. After removal of 0 bases from V and 1 base from J, the junction contained 7 bases not matched to a gene. Germline V gene lookup returns CDR1 SGHVS and CDR2 FNYEAQ. The DNA of the CDR3 is TGTGCCAGCAGCTTAGCGACCCTAGCGGGAGGGCCGTCCTACAATGAGCAGTTCTTC. Translating gives CASSLATLAGGPSYNEQFF. The whole variable domain, filled in from reference TRBV7-6 and TRBJ2-1, reads GAGVSQSPRYKVTKRGQDVALRCDPISGHVSLYWYRQALGQGPEFLTYFNYEAQQDKSGLPNDRFSAERPEGSISTLTIQRTEQRDSAMYRCASSLATLAGGPSYNEQFFGPGTRLTVL.

The genes are TRBV9 and TRBJ2-1; TRBD2 might be the D (6 bases). The CDR3 length is 14 residues. V gave up 0 bases and J gave up 4 bases, with 8 bases separating them. Germline V CDR1 and CDR2: SGDLS, YYNGEE. As DNA, the CDR3 is TGTGCCAGCAGCGTAGATGGAGGGTACAATGAGCAGTTCTTC. This codes for CASSVDGGYNEQFF.

The chain uses TRBV7-2 and TRBJ1-5, with 7 bases aligning to TRBD1. The V segment lost 5 bases and the J segment 6 bases; nucleotides outside the gene matches: 10. This CDR3 contains 15 residues. Germline values: CDR1 SGHTA, CDR2 FQGNSA. The CDR3 DNA reads as TGTGCCAGCAGCCCCTCAGGGGGTGGTACTCAGCCCCAGCATTTT. It is translated as CASSPSGGGTQPQHF.

This chain connects TRBV6-1 to TRBJ2-7; 8 bases map to TRBD2. The CDR3 spans 14 residues. V lost 9 bases to trimming and J lost 1 base; unmatched junction nucleotides: 8. The V gene's germline CDR1 is MNHNS and CDR2 SASEGT. Written as DNA, the CDR3 is TGTGCCAGTAAGAGCGGGAGTACATCCTACGAGCAGTACTTC. Encoded protein: CASKSGSTSYEQYF.

Turning to this clone: An end of the junction does not agree with germline; a read error may underlie this. The chain links TRBV2 to TRBJ2-7; 8 positions match TRBD1. Germline V gene sequence: CDR1 SNHLY, CDR2 FYNNEI. The CDR3 consists of 14 residues. CDR3: CASSRRDRSSEQYF. Here the CDR3 DNA reads TGTGCCAGCAGCCGTCGGGACAGGTCCTCCGAGCAGTACTTC.

The count of this clone is one. The CDR3 coding sequence is TGTGCCAGCAGCGCTTGGGGACAGGGAAGTCGGTATGGCTACACCTTC. Its translation is CASSAWGQGSRYGYTF. V usage is TRBV2 and J usage is TRBJ1-2; 9 bases are shared with TRBD1. The CDR3 sequence is 16 residues long. CDR1 and CDR2 (germline): SNHLY, FYNNEI. J was trimmed by 5 bases and V by 6 bases; bases with no gene match: 13.

This clone was seen a few times. The rearrangement joins TRBV13 to TRBJ1-6; D ambiguous. The CDR3 totals 13 residues. CDR1 is PRHDT, CDR2 FYEKMQ, per germline (reference sequence). V dropped 4 bases and J dropped 6 bases, with 7 bases sitting between them. The CDR3 nucleotides read TGTGCCAGCAGCTATAGTGGTAATTCACCCCTCCACTTT. This codes for CASSYSGNSPLHF.

The J gene is TRBJ1-5, the V gene TRBV2; D is ambiguous. V dropped 4 bases and J dropped 6 bases, with 25 bases sitting between them. CDR1 is SNHLY, CDR2 FYNNEI, per germline. The CDR3 runs to 18 residues. CDR3 sequence (DNA): TGTGCCAGCAGTGTCCGGAACAACCTCCCCCATGAGGCTCAGCCCCAGCATTTT. Its protein product is CASSVRNNLPHEAQPQHF.

V is TRBV30 and J is TRBJ2-3; TRBD2 is a possible D gene (6 bases). The CDR3 totals 14 residues. The V gene lost 2 bases and the J gene lost 2 bases, with 11 bases spanning the gap. Per germline, CDR1 GTSNPN and CDR2 SVGIG (reference sequence). CDR3: CAWSFSGITDTQYF. Here the CDR3 DNA reads TGTGCCTGGAGTTTTAGCGGAATCACAGATACGCAGTATTTT.

The chain couples TRBV5-1 to TRBJ2-6, with D perhaps TRBD2 (6 bases). This CDR3 has 15 amino acids. The V end was cut by 4 bases, the J end by 2 bases, with 10 bases between. CDR1 SGHRS and CDR2 YFSETQ come from the germline V gene. The CDR3 DNA follows: TGCGCCAGCAGCCTCGGAGGGGCTGGGGCCAACGTCCTGACTTTC. Translated: CASSLGGAGANVLTF. The variable domain in full, with the rest retrieved from reference TRBV5-1 and TRBJ2-6, is KAGVTQTPRYLIKTRGQQVTLSCSPISGHRSVSWYQQTPGQGLQFLFEYFSETQRNKGNFPGRFSGRQFSNSRSEMNVSTLELGDSALYLCASSLGGAGANVLTFGAGSRLTVL.

This chain uses TRBV7-6 with TRBJ1-1, with D tentatively TRBD1 (6 bases). There are 13 residues in the CDR3. CDR1 and CDR2 (germline): SGHVS, FNYEAQ. Trimming pared 2 bases from V and 4 bases from J, leaving 8 bases between. The CDR3 loop is CASSLQGLTEAFF. The CDR3, as DNA: TGTGCCAGCAGCTTACAGGGGCTCACTGAAGCTTTCTTT.

J is TRBJ1-2 and V is TRBV6-6, with D unresolved. This CDR3 is built from 14 residues. CDR1 is MNHNY, CDR2 SVGAGI, per germline (reference sequence). Trimming removed 7 bases at V and 8 bases at J, with 20 bases between. CDR3: CASNPSLSFLGYTF. In DNA form, the CDR3 reads TGTGCCAGCAATCCCTCACTCTCTTTTCTCGGCTACACCTTC.

This sequence joins TRBV27 and TRBJ1-5; TRBD1 might be the D (5 bases). Looked up from germline, CDR1 is MNHEY and CDR2 is SMNVEV (reference sequence). The CDR3 has 14 residues. Trimming pared 2 bases from V and 2 bases from J, leaving 7 bases between. The chain's CDR3 is CASSLGGGNQPQHF. CDR3 sequence (DNA): TGTGCCAGCAGTTTAGGAGGGGGCAATCAGCCCCAGCATTTT.

V usage is TRBV27 and J usage is TRBJ1-5; D gene unclear. The CDR3 contains 13 residues. V lost 5 bases and J 7 bases, leaving 12 bases between the germline ends. Germline CDR1 and CDR2: MNHEY and SMNVEV (reference sequence). CDR3 nucleotides: TGTGCCAGCAGTCCTATCCCCGTACAGCCCCAGCATTTT. Amino acid sequence: CASSPIPVQPQHF.

This clone was recorded a few times. CDR3 in amino acids: CASTGTENTEAFF. CDR3 nucleotide sequence: TGTGCCAGCACCGGGACAGAGAACACTGAAGCTTTCTTT. The chain combines TRBV27 with TRBJ1-1; 7 nucleotides agree with TRBD1. This CDR3 is 13 amino acids long. Germline CDR1 MNHEY, CDR2 SMNVEV (reference sequence). J was trimmed by 1 base and V by 7 bases; bases with no gene match: 3.

The CDR3 here is CASSYVQGGSEPQHF. DNA of the CDR3: TGTGCCAGCAGTTACGTCCAGGGTGGGTCGGAGCCCCAGCATTTT. The chain combines TRBV6-6 with TRBJ1-5; the D gene is possibly TRBD1 (5 bases). The CDR3 length is 15 residues. V lost 2 bases to trimming and J lost 8 bases, with 16 bases between them. From germline, CDR1 is MNHNY and CDR2 SVGAGI (reference sequence).

The chain recombines TRBV29-1 with TRBJ2-2; 14 nucleotides align to TRBD2. CDR1 SQVTM and CDR2 ANQGSEA come from the germline V gene. The CDR3 is 15 amino acids. V shed 7 bases, J shed 7 bases, and the junction held 8 bases outside the gene matches. Here the CDR3 DNA reads TGCAGCGCATCGGGACTAGCGGGAGTTGACGGGGAGCTGTTTTTT. Protein: CSASGLAGVDGELFF.

The chain has TRBV6-5 and TRBJ2-1; 14 positions match TRBD2. Unmatched junction bases numbered 1, after V lost 5 bases and J lost 7 bases. Germline-derived CDR1 and CDR2 are MNHEY and SVGAGI. This CDR3 has 14 amino acids. In nucleotides, the CDR3 is TGTGCCAGCAGTCGACTAGCGGGAGGGAATGAGCAGTTCTTC. It specifies CASSRLAGGNEQFF.

This clone was observed a few times. The chain is built from TRBV28 and TRBJ1-2; maybe TRBD1 (6 bases). V lost 7 bases to trimming and J lost 5 bases, with 11 bases between them. Germline lookup yields CDR1 MDHEN and CDR2 SYDVKM. This CDR3 region has 12 residues. The CDR3 region has the DNA TGTGCCAGCAAGGGACAAATATATGGCTACACCTTC. It encodes CASKGQIYGYTF.

This rearrangement joins TRBV6-1 to TRBJ2-4, with no clear D. The V and J ends lost 7 bases and 0 bases respectively, with 10 bases between them. The germline CDR1 and CDR2 sequences are MNHNS and SASEGT. The CDR3 contains 14 residues. The CDR3 is CASKSDVAKNIQYF. CDR3 in DNA: TGTGCCAGCAAGAGCGATGTAGCCAAAAACATTCAGTACTTC.

Concerning this clone itself: Compared with germline, one end of the junction differs, possibly owing to a read error. The chain links TRBV6-6 to TRBJ2-6, with D possibly being TRBD1 (5 bases). The CDR3 extends over 15 amino acids. Germline lookup yields CDR1 MNHNY and CDR2 SVGAGI (reference sequence). CDR3 nucleotide sequence: TGTGCCAGCAGCCACCACAACTCTGGGGCCAACGGCCTGACTTTC. Translating gives CASSHHNSGANGLTF.